This TCR beta chain was documented in a study of blood T cell repertoires in COVID-19. At the level of the study: Samples taken during acute and convalescent COVID-19 were collected in the United States, Italy and Spain. In each case, the material was cDNA or gDNA derived from T cells, B-cell-depleted T cells, or PBMCs.

The authors' processing: Counts of nucleated cells, estimated from reference gene primer amplification, were obtained. Libraries were prepared by immunoSEQ multiplex PCR; TCRdb keeps only in-frame clonotypes and omits some of them. D and trimming come from the DNA, and the V and J calls and clone size come from that table. This table has 150,000 or so clones, approximately 80% appearing once. V shed 9 bases and J shed 0 bases, with 15 bases lying between them. This CDR3 region has 15 residues. CDR1 and CDR2 from the germline V gene are LNHDA and SQIVND (reference sequence). This clone is a singleton in its sample.

The sequenced material came from peripheral blood. The V call is TRBV19, the J call TRBJ2-1; D is perhaps TRBD1 (6 bases). The source is a human donor in a cohort sampled during active COVID-19. CDR3 DNA: TGTGCCAGCGCCCCTGGACAGAGCTCCTACAATGAGCAGTTCTTC. Its protein product is CASAPGQSSYNEQFF.